This TCR beta chain comes out of a study of blood T cell repertoires in COVID-19 (dated by TCRdb to 2020 to 2021). Study-wide context: The collaborator samples originated in the United States, Italy and Spain and spanned the acute and convalescent phases of COVID-19. Samples were obtained from the ongoing ImmuneRACE study (first 160 participants) and from 1,254 subjects provided by 6 global collaborators. Sample metadata almost always included a de-identified subject ID, COVID-19 status, age in years and sex. Where available, HLA class I and class II types were obtained from metadata supplied by the sample provider rather than from assay-based typing. Deeply sampled blood TCRbeta repertoires from subjects exposed to, actively infected with, or recovered from COVID-19 were included in the dataset. The material from the prospective study consisted of cDNA or gDNA derived from T cells, B-cell-depleted T cells, or PBMCs. The repertoires were released in a freely available public database intended as a resource for research on the immune response to SARS-CoV-2.

The germline V gene supplies CDR1 SGHRS and CDR2 YFSETQ. From cysteine to phenylalanine, the CDR3 is 11 amino acids long. CDR3 DNA is the only sequence kept; it has 33 bases, read in frame from the first base. The junction shows trimming of 5 bases on V and 7 bases on J, plus 10 bases between the germline ends. The immunoSEQ Assay, a bias-controlled multiplex PCR, was used to amplify TCRbeta CDR3 regions from genomic DNA. The source study handled its data this way. Nucleated cell counts per sample were estimated from amplification of reference gene primers within the assay. To quantify the absolute abundance of each unique TCRbeta CDR3 rearrangement, sequence reads were collapsed and filtered. Productive Simpson clonality was computed per sample as the square root of Simpson's diversity index over productive rearrangements. The source is immuneACCESS, and TCRdb retained only in-frame sequences with V and J called. Part of the clones is not carried over; for the studies checked, unresolved V genes explain less than half of this, and the remainder is unexplained. V and J calls and clone size are as listed in that table; D and trimming were resolved from the DNA. The sample has approximately 110,000 clones on record, roughly 83% of them singletons. The top ten clonotypes cover approximately 5% of the sample.

Each collaborating institution followed its own protocols to collect whole blood in K2EDTA tubes. For TCRbeta analysis, collaborators shipped samples as frozen whole blood, isolated PBMCs, or DNA extracted from either of those sample types. This clone qualifies as medium-sized (0.01 to 0.1%). Its target antigen remains unknown. Per-base qualities were not stored, and no clone one base away is much larger. The paper's findings and limits, for the study overall: The quantity of clinical and demographic metadata differed by source and by participant and was supplied without curation.

The chain is assembled from TRBV5-1 and TRBJ2-7; TRBD2 is perhaps the D gene, given 5 matching bases. This TCR derives from a human donor in a cohort sampled during active COVID-19. Sequencing input: peripheral blood. The DNA sequence follows: TGCGCCAGCAGTCTGACGGGAGAGCAGTACTTC. The resulting protein is CASSLTGEQYF. Supplemented by the reference TRBV5-1 and TRBJ2-7 proteins around the CDR3, the complete variable domain is KAGVTQTPRYLIKTRGQQVTLSCSPISGHRSVSWYQQTPGQGLQFLFEYFSETQRNKGNFPGRFSGRQFSNSRSEMNVSTLELGDSALYLCASSLTGEQYFGPGTRLTVT.